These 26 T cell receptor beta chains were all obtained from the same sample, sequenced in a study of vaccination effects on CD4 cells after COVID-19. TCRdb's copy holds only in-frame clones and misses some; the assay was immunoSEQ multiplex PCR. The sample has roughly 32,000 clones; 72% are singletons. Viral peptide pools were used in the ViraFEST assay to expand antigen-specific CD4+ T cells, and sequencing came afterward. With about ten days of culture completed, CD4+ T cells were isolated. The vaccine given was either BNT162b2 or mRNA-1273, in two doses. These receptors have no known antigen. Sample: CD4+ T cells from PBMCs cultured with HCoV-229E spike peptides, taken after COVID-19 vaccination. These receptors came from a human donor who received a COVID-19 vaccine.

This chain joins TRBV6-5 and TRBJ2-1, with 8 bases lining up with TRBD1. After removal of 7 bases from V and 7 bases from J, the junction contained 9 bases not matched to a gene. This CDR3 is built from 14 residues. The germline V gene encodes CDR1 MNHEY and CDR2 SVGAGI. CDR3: CASTRRNRGNEQFF. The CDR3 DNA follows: TGTGCCAGCACTCGAAGGAACAGGGGGAATGAGCAGTTCTTC.

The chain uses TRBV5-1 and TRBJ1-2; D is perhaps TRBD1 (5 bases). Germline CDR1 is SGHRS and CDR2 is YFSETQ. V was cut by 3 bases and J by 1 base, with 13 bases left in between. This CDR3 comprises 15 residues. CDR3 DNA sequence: TGCGCCAGCAGCTCCTCACTCGGGGGTAACTATGGCTACACCTTC. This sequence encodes CASSSSLGGNYGYTF.

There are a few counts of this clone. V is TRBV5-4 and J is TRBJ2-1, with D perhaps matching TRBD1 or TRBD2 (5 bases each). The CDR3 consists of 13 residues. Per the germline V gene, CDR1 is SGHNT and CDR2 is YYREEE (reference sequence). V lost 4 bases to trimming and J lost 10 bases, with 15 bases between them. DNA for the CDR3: TGTGCCAGCAGCATTGGGGGAGCGCAGGAGCAGTTCTTC. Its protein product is CASSIGGAQEQFF.

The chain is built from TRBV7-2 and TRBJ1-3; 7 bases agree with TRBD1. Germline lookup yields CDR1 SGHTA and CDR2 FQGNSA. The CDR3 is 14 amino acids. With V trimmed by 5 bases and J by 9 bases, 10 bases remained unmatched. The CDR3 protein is CASSPGDRLSTIYF. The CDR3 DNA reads TGTGCCAGCAGCCCCGGGGACAGATTAAGCACCATATATTTT.

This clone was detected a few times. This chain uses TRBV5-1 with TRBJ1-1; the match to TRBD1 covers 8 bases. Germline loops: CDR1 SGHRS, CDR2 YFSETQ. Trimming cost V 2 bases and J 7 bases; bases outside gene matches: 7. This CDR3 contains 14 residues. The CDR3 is CASSLRTGNNEAFF. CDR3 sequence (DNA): TGCGCCAGCAGCTTAAGGACAGGGAATAATGAAGCTTTCTTT.

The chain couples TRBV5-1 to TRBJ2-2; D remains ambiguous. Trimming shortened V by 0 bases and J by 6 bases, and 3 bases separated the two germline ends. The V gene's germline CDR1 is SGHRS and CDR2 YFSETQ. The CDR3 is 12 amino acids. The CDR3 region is CASSLGSGELFF. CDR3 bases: TGCGCCAGCAGCTTGGGGTCCGGGGAGCTGTTTTTT.

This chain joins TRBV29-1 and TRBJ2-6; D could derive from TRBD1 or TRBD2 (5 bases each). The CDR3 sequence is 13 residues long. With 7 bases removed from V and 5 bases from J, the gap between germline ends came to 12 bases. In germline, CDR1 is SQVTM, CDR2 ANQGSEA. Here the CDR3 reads CSAGTGRANVLTF. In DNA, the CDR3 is TGCAGCGCCGGGACCGGCAGGGCCAACGTCCTGACTTTC.

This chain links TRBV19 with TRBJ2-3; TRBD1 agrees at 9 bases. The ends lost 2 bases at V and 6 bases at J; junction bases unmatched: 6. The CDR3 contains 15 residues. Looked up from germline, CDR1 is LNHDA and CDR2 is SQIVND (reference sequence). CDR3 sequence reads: CASSIMGQGSDTQYF. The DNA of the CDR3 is TGTGCCAGTAGTATAATGGGACAGGGTAGTGATACGCAGTATTTT.

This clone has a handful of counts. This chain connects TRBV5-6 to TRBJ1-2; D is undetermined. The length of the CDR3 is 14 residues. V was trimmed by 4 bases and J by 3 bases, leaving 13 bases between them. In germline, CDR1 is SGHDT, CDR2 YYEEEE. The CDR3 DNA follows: TGTGCCAGCAGCCGAAGGGCAGACGACTATGGCTACACCTTC. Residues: CASSRRADDYGYTF.

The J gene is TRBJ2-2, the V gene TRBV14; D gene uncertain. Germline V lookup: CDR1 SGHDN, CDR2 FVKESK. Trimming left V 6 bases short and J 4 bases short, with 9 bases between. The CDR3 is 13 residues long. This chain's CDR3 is CASSSHPTGELFF. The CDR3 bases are TGTGCCAGCAGTTCGCATCCCACCGGGGAGCTGTTTTTT. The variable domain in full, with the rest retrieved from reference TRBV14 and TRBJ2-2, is EAGVTQFPSHSVIEKGQTVTLRCDPISGHDNLYWYRRVMGKEIKFLLHFVKESKQDESGMPNNRFLAERTGGTYSTLKVQPAELEDSGVYFCASSSHPTGELFFGEGSRLTVL.

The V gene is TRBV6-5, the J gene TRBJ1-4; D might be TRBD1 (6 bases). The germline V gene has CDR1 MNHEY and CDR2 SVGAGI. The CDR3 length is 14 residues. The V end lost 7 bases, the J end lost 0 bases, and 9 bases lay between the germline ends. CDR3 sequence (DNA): TGTGCCAGCAAGGACAGTGCAACTAATGAAAAACTGTTTTTT. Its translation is CASKDSATNEKLFF.

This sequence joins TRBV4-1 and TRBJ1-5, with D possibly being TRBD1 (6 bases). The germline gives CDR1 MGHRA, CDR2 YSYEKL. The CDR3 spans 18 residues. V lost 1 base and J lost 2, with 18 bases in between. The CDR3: CASSQASRGGSRNQPQHF. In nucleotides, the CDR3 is TGCGCCAGCAGCCAAGCCTCCAGGGGCGGCTCTCGCAATCAGCCCCAGCATTTT.

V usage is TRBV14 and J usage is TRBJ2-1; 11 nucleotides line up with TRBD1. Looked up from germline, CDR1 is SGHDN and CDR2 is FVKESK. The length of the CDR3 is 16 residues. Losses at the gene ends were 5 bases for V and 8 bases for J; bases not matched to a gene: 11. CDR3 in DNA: TGTGCCAGCAGCTCATGGACAGGGGGCTTGCGCGATGAGCAGTTCTTC. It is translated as CASSSWTGGLRDEQFF.

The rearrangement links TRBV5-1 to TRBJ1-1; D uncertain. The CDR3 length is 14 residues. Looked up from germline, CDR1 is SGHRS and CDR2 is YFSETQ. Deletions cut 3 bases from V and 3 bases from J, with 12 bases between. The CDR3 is CASSWDSRDTEAFF. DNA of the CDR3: TGCGCCAGCAGCTGGGATTCGCGGGACACTGAAGCTTTCTTT.

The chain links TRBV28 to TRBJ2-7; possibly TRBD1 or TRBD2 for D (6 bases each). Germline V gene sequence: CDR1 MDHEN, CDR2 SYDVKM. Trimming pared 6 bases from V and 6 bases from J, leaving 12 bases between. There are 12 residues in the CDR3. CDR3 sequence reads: CASRQGLGEQYF. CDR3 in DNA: TGTGCCAGCAGACAGGGACTGGGCGAGCAGTACTTC. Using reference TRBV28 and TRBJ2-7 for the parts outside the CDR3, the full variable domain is DVKVTQSSRYLVKRTGEKVFLECVQDMDHENMFWYRQDPGLGLRLIYFSYDVKMKEKGDIPEGYSVSREKKERFSLILESASTNQTSMYLCASRQGLGEQYFGPGTRLTVT.

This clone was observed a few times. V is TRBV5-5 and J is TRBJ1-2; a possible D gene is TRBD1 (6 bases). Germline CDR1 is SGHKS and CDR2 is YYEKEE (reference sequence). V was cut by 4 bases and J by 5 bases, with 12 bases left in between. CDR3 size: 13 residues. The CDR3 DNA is TGTGCCAGCAGCCGATCTACAGGGTATGGCTACACCTTC. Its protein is CASSRSTGYGYTF.

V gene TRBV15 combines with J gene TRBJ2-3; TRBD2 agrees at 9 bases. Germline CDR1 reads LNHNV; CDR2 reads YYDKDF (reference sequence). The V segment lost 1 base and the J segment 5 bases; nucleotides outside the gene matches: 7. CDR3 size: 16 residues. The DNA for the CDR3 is TGTGCCACCAGCAGAGGCCCTAGCGGGGTGGGAGATACGCAGTATTTT. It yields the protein CATSRGPSGVGDTQYF.

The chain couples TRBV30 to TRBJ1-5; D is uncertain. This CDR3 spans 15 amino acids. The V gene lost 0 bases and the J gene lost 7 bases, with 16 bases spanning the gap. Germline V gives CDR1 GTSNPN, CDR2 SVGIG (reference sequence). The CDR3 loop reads CAWSVRGSSGQPQHF. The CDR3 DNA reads TGTGCCTGGAGTGTGCGTGGATCCTCGGGCCAGCCCCAGCATTTT. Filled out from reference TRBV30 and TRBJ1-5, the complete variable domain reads SQTIHQWPATLVQPVGSPLSLECTVEGTSNPNLYWYRQAAGRGLQLLFYSVGIGQISSEVPQNLSASRPQDRQFILSSKKLLLSDSGFYLCAWSVRGSSGQPQHFGDGTRLSIL.

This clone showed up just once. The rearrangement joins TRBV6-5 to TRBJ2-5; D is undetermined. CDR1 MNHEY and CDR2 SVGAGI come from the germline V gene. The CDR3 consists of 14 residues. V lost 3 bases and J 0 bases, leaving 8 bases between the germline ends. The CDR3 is CASSYNGDQETQYF. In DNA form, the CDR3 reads TGTGCCAGCAGTTATAACGGTGACCAAGAGACCCAGTACTTC.

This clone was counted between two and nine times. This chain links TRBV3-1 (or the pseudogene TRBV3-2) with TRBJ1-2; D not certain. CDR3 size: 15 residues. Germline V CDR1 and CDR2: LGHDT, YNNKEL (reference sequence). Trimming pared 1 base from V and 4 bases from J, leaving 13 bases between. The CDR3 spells CASSQVGFNSYGYTF. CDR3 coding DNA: TGTGCCAGCAGCCAAGTAGGTTTCAACTCCTATGGCTACACCTTC.

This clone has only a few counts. The CDR3 sequence: CASSESSETQYF. The CDR3 DNA reads TGTGCCAGTAGCGAATCCTCAGAGACCCAGTACTTC. This rearrangement joins TRBV19 to TRBJ2-5; D gene uncertain. CDR3 length: 12 residues. Germline CDR1 reads LNHDA; CDR2 reads SQIVND (reference sequence). V shed 6 bases and J shed 4 bases, with 9 bases lying between them.

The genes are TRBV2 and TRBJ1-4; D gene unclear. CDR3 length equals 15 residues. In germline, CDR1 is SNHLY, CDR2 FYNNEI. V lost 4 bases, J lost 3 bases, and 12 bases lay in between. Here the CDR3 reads CASSVSDGPNEKLFF. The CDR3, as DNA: TGTGCCAGCAGTGTGTCGGACGGACCTAATGAAAAACTGTTTTTT.

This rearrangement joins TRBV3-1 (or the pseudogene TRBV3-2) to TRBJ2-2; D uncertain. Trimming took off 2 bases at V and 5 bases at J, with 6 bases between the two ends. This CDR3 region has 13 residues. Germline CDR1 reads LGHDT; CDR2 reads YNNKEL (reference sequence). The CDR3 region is CASSQMSTGELFF. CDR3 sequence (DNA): TGTGCCAGCAGCCAAATGTCGACCGGGGAGCTGTTTTTT.

The DNA for the CDR3 is TGTGCCAGCAGCCAAGATTCCGGTTATAATTCACCCCTCCACTTT. Amino acids: CASSQDSGYNSPLHF. The J gene is TRBJ1-6, the V gene TRBV3-1 (or the pseudogene TRBV3-2); D unclear. The CDR3 runs 15 residues. Trimming pared 0 bases from V and 4 bases from J, leaving 7 bases between. Germline loops: CDR1 LGHDT, CDR2 YNNKEL (reference sequence).

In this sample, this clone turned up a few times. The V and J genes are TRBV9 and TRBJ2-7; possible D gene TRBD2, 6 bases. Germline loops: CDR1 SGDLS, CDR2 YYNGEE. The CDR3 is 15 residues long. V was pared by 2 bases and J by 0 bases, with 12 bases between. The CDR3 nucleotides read TGTGCCAGCAGCGTTCTTGGGGACTCCTCCTACGAGCAGTACTTC. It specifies CASSVLGDSSYEQYF.

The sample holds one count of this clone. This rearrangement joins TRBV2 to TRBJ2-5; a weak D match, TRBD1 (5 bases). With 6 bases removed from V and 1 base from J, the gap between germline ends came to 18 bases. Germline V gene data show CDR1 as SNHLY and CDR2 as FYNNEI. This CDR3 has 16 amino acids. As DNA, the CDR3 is TGTGCCAGCAGGGCGGCGGACAAGGGGCTCCAAGAGACCCAGTACTTC. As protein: CASRAADKGLQETQYF.